Described below is a single T cell receptor beta chain sequence and its context. This specimen belongs to a study of blood T cell repertoires in COVID-19. Sequenced by immunoSEQ multiplex PCR; TCRdb stores in-frame clones only, minus some. The sample yields around 93,000 clones, 75% to 85% seen once. The CDR3 is 12 amino acids. Germline assignment: CDR1 MNHEY and CDR2 SMNVEV (reference sequence). V was trimmed by 5 bases and J by 2 bases, leaving 6 bases between them. The origin of this receptor is a man aged 55 to 70 with acute or convalescent COVID-19. J is TRBJ2-5 and V is TRBV27; tentatively, D is TRBD2 (5 bases). The material sequenced was peripheral blood. In nucleotides, the CDR3 is TGTGCCAGCAGTGCGGGTCAAGAGACCCAGTACTTC. This gives the protein CASSAGQETQYF.